The source of this T cell receptor (beta chain) is a study of identical twins. Using its own MiXCR run on the 5' RACE reads, TCRdb lists one record per CDR3 protein. The sample lists 1.5 million to 2 million distinct CDR3 sequences; about 30% were seen once. As concerns this clonotype: Its cognate antigen is unknown.

General study findings and limits: Conclusions came from cross-sectional statistical analysis, not from following the same donors.

The TCR sequence derives from a newborn girl in good health. The sample was cord blood.

CDR3 bases: TGTGCCAGCAGCCAATCTGCGGGGCGGGCTGAAGCTTTCTTT. Translated, it gives CASSQSAGRAEAFF. The V gene is TRBV16, the J gene TRBJ1-1; a possible D gene is TRBD1 (5 bases). Per germline, CDR1 KGHSY and CDR2 FQNENV. This CDR3 has 14 amino acids. With 0 bases removed from V and 6 bases from J, the gap between germline ends came to 11 bases.